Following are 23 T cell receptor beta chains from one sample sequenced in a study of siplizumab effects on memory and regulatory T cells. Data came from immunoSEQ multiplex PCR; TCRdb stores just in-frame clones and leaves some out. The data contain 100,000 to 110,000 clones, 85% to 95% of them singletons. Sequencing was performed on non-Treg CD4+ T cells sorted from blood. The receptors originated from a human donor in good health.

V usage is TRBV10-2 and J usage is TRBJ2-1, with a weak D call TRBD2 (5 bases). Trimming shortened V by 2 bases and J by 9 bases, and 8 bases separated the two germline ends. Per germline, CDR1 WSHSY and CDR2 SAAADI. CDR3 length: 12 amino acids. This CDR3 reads CASSEAGSEQFF. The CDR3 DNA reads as TGCGCCAGCAGTGAGGCGGGCAGTGAGCAGTTCTTC.

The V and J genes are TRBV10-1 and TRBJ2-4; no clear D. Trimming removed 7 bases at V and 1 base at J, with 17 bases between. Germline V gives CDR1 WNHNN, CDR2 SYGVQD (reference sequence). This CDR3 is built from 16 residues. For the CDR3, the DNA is TGCGCCAGCAAATCCCCCCGGGTTAAGGCCAAAAACATTCAGTACTTC. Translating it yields CASKSPRVKAKNIQYF.

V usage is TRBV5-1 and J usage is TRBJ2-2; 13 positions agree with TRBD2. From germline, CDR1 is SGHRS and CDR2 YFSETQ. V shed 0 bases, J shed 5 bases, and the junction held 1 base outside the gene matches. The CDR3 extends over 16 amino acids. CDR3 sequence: CASSLGGLAGTGELFF. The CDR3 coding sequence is TGCGCCAGCAGCTTGGGGGGACTAGCGGGGACCGGGGAGCTGTTTTTT.

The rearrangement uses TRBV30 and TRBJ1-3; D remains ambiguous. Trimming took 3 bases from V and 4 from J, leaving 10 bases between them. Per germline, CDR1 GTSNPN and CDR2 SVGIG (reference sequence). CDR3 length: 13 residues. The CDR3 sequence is CAWSPRQGNTIYF. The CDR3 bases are TGTGCCTGGAGCCCCAGGCAGGGAAACACCATATATTTT. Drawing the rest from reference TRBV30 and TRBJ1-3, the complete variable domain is SQTIHQWPATLVQPVGSPLSLECTVEGTSNPNLYWYRQAAGRGLQLLFYSVGIGQISSEVPQNLSASRPQDRQFILSSKKLLLSDSGFYLCAWSPRQGNTIYFGEGSWLTVV.

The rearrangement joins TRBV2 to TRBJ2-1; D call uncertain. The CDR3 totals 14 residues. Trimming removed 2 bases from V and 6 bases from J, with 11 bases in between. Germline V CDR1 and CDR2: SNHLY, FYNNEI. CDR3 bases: TGTGCCAGCAGTGAAATCCTAGTATCCAATGAGCAGTTCTTC. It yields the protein CASSEILVSNEQFF.

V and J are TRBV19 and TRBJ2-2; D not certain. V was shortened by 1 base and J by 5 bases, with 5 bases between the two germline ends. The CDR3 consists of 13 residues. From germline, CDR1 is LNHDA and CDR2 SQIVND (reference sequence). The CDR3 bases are TGTGCCAGTAGTATAGTACAAACCGGGGAGCTGTTTTTT. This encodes CASSIVQTGELFF.

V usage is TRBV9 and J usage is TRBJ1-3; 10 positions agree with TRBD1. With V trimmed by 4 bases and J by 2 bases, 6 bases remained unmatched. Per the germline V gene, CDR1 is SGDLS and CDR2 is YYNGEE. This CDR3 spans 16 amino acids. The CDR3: CASSPTTGGTGNTIYF. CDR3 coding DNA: TGTGCCAGCAGCCCCACGACAGGGGGCACTGGAAACACCATATATTTT.

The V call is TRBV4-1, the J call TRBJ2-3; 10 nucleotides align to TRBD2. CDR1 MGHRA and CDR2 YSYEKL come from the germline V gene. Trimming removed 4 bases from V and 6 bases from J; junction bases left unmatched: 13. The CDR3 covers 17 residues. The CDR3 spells CASSPGGAGGLLDTQYF. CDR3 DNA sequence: TGCGCCAGCAGCCCAGGGGGAGCGGGAGGGCTCTTGGATACGCAGTATTTT.

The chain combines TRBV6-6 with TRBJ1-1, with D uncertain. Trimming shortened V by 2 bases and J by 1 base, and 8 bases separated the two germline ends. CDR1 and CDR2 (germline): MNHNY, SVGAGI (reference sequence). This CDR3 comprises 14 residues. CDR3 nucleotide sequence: TGTGCCAGCAGTTACGTTCGGGGGAACACTGAAGCTTTCTTT. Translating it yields CASSYVRGNTEAFF.

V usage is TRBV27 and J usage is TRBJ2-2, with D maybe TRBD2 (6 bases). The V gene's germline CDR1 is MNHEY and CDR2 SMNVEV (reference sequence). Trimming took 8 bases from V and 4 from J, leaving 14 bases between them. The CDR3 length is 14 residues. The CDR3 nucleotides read TGTGCCAGCGTATCGGGGGATTTCACCGGGGAGCTGTTTTTT. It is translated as CASVSGDFTGELFF.

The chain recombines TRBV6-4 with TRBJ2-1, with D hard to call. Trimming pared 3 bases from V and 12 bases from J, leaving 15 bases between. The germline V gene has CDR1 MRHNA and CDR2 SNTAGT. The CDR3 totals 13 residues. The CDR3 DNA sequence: TGTGCCAGCAGTGATATCTTTTCGGACCGGCAGTTCTTC. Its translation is CASSDIFSDRQFF.

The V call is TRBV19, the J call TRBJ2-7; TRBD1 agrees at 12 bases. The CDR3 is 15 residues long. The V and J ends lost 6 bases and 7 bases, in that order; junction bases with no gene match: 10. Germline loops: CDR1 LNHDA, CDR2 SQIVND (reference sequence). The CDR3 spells CASRQPGQGAWEQYF. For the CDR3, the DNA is TGTGCCAGTAGACAACCGGGACAGGGGGCTTGGGAGCAGTACTTC.

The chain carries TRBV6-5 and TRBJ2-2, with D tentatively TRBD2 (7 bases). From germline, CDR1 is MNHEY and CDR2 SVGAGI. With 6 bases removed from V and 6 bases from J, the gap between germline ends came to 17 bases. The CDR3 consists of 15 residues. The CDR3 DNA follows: TGTGCCAGCAGGGATGGACTAGAGGGGGCCGGGGAGCTGTTTTTT. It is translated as CASRDGLEGAGELFF.

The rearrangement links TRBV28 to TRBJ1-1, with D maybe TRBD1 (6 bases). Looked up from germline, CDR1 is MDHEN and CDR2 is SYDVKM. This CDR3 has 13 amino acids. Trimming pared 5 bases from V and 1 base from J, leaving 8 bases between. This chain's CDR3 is CASSGGGNTEAFF. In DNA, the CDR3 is TGTGCCAGCAGTGGAGGGGGGAACACTGAAGCTTTCTTT. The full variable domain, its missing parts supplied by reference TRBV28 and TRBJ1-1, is DVKVTQSSRYLVKRTGEKVFLECVQDMDHENMFWYRQDPGLGLRLIYFSYDVKMKEKGDIPEGYSVSREKKERFSLILESASTNQTSMYLCASSGGGNTEAFFGQGTRLTVV.

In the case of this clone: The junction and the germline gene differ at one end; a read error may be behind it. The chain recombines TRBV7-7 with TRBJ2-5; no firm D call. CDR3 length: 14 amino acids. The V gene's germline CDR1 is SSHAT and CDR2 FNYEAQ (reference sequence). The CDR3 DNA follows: TGTGCTAGCAGCCTCGGACCAGGAGAGGAGACCCAGTACTTC. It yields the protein CASSLGPGEETQYF.

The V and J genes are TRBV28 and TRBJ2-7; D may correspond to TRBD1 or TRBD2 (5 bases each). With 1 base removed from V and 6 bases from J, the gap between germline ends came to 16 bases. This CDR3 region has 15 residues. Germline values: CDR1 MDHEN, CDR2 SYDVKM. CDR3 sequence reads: CASSLLGVSAREQYF. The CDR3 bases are TGTGCCAGCAGTTTATTGGGGGTCTCCGCCCGCGAGCAGTACTTC.

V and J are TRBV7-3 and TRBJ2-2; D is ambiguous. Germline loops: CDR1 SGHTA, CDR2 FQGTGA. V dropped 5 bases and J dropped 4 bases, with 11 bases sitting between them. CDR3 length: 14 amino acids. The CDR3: CASSPFTVTGELFF. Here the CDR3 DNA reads TGTGCCAGCAGCCCATTCACGGTCACCGGGGAGCTGTTTTTT.

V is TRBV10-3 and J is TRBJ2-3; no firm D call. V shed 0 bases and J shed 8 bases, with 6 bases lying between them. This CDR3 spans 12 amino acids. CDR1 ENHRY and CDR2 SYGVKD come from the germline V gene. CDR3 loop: CAISESPPTQYF. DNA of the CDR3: TGTGCCATCAGTGAGTCCCCTCCTACGCAGTATTTT.

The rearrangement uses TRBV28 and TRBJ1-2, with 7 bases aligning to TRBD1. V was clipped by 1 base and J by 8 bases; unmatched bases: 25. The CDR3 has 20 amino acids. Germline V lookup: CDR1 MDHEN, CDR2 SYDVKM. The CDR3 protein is CASSLFRLSIGGGNLEGYTF. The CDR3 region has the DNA TGTGCCAGCAGTTTATTCCGGTTGTCTATAGGAGGGGGCAACTTGGAGGGCTACACCTTC.

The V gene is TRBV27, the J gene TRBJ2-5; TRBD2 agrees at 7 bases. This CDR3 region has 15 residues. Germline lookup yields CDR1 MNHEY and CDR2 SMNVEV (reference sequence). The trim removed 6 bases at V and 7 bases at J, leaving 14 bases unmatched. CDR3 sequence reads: CASSPSGSGWRTQYF. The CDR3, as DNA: TGTGCCAGCAGCCCATCAGGTAGCGGGTGGCGGACCCAGTACTTC.

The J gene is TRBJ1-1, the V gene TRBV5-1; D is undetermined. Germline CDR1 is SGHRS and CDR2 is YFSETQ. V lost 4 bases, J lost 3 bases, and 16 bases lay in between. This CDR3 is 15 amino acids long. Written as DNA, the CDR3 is TGCGCCAGCAGCATCAATGCGGGCGCGGACACTGAAGCTTTCTTT. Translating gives CASSINAGADTEAFF.

The CDR3 region is CASSVGPKLMNTEAFF. CDR3 sequence (DNA): TGTGCCAGCAGCGTGGGACCGAAATTAATGAACACTGAAGCTTTCTTT. The chain carries TRBV9 and TRBJ1-1; weak D call: TRBD1 (5 bases). This CDR3 is 16 amino acids long. V dropped 2 bases and J dropped 0 bases, with 14 bases sitting between them. CDR1 SGDLS and CDR2 YYNGEE come from the germline V gene.

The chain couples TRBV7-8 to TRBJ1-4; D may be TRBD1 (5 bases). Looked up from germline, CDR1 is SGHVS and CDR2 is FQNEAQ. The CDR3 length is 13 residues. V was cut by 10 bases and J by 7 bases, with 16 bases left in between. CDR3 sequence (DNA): TGTGCCACCAGGGACGGCTCTGGTGAAAAACTGTTTTTT. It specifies CATRDGSGEKLFF.